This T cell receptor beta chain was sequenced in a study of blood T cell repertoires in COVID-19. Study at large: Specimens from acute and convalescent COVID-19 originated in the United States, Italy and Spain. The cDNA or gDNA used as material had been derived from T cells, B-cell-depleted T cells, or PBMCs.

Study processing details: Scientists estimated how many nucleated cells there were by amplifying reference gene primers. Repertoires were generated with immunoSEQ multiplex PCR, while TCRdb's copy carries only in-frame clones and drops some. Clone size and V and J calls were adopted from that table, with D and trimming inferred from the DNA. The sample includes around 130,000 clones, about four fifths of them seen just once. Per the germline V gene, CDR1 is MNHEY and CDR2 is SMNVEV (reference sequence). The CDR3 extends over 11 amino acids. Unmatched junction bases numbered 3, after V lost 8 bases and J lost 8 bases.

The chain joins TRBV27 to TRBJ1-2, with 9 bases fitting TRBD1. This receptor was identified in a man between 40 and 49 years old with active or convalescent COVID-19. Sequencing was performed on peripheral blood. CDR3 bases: TGTGCCAGCGGTACAGGGGGCGGCTACACCTTC. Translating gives CASGTGGGYTF.